The clone carrying this T cell receptor beta chain was picked up a small number of times. The target antigen is unknown. This specimen belongs to a study of shared clonotypes between healthy human individuals. V lost 1 base, J lost 0 bases, and 6 bases lay in between. Germline CDR1 SGDLS, CDR2 YYNGEE. The CDR3 has 14 amino acids. Study outcomes and limitations: Several donors showed sharing of approximately 5% of naive CD4 clonotypes.

Method: immunoSEQ multiplex PCR; TCRdb's copy keeps in-frame clones and lacks some. Of more than 200,000 clones detected, 65% appear once; the ten largest clones hold around 10%. The receptor was isolated from a young man in good health. Source material: memory CD4+ T cells sorted from blood. Specified subset: CD45RA-negative fraction. The V call is TRBV9, the J call TRBJ2-3; no clear D. The CDR3 here is CASSVWGSTDTQYF. CDR3 DNA: TGTGCCAGCAGCGTATGGGGTAGCACAGATACGCAGTATTTT.